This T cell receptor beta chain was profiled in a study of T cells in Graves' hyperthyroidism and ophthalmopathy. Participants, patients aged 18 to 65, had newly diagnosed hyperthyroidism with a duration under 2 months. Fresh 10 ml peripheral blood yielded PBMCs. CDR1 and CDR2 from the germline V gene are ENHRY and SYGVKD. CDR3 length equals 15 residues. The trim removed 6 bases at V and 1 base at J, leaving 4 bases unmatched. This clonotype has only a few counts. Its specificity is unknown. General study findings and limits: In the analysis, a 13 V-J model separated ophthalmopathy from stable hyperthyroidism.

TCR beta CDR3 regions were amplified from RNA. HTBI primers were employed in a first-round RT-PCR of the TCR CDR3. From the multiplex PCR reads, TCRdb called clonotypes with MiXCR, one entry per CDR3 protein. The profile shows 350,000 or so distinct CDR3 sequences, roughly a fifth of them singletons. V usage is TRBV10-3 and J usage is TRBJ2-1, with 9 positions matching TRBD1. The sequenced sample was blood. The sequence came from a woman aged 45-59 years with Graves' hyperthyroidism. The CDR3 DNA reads TGTGCCATCAGCGGACAGGGGAGGTCCTACAATGAGCAGTTCTTC. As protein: CAISGQGRSYNEQFF.